This passage covers 17 T cell receptor beta chains from one sample sequenced in a study of technical replicates of blood from a few donors. Assay used: immunoSEQ multiplex PCR; TCRdb lists only in-frame clones, some missing. The sample contains about 83,000 clones, about 90% of which appear only once. Sequenced material: T cells isolated from PBMCs. These receptors originate from a human donor in good health.

The chain has TRBV30 and TRBJ2-2; 9 bases fit TRBD2. This CDR3 spans 14 amino acids. Germline lookup yields CDR1 GTSNPN and CDR2 SVGIG (reference sequence). With V trimmed by 3 bases and J by 6 bases, 5 bases remained unmatched. The CDR3 DNA follows: TGTGCCTGGAGACTGGCGGGGGGGCCCGGGGAGCTGTTTTTT. As protein: CAWRLAGGPGELFF.

J is TRBJ1-6 and V is TRBV21-1; the table gives TRBD1 as D, unverified against the DNA. TRBV21-1 is a known pseudogene. The CDR3 is made up of 18 amino acids. CDR3 protein: CASSKGHSWTGYNSPLHF. CDR3 DNA: TGTGCCAGCAGCAAAGGGCACTCTTGGACAGGGTATAATTCACCCCTCCACTTT.

V and J are TRBV11-2 and TRBJ2-7, with D tentatively TRBD2 (5 bases). The germline V gene encodes CDR1 SGHAT and CDR2 FQNNGV. V gave up 7 bases and J gave up 0 bases, with 13 bases separating them. CDR3 length equals 14 residues. CDR3 nucleotides: TGTGCCAGCACCCAACTGGGGAGCTCCTACGAGCAGTACTTC. Translated, it gives CASTQLGSSYEQYF.

V and J are TRBV7-2 and TRBJ1-2, with 10 bases lining up with TRBD1. There are 17 residues in the CDR3. Germline V gene lookup returns CDR1 SGHTA and CDR2 FQGNSA. With 2 bases clipped from V and 1 base from J, the junction kept 7 bases outside the gene matches. The CDR3 region has the DNA TGTGCCAGCAGCTTATATAGGGACAGGGGATTTAACTATGGCTACACCTTC. Translated: CASSLYRDRGFNYGYTF. The full variable domain, rest sourced from reference TRBV7-2 and TRBJ1-2, is GAGVSQSPSNKVTEKGKDVELRCDPISGHTALYWYRQSLGQGLEFLIYFQGNSAPDKSGLPSDRFSAERTGGSVSTLTIQRTQQEDSAVYLCASSLYRDRGFNYGYTFGSGTRLTVV.

This chain's CDR3 is CASSAMPGQDNSPLHF. The DNA for the CDR3 is TGTGCCAGCAGCGCCATGCCGGGACAGGATAATTCACCCCTCCACTTT. The genes are TRBV9 and TRBJ1-6; 8 bases agree with TRBD1. Looked up from germline, CDR1 is SGDLS and CDR2 is YYNGEE. This CDR3 comprises 16 residues. Trimming cost V 3 bases and J 5 bases; bases outside gene matches: 7.

The genes are TRBV6-1 and TRBJ1-1; 9 nucleotides line up with TRBD1. The CDR3 spans 15 residues. Per the germline V gene, CDR1 is MNHNS and CDR2 is SASEGT. V gave up 7 bases and J gave up 5 bases; unmatched junction bases: 11. The CDR3 loop is CASINYRGPLTEAFF. In nucleotides, the CDR3 is TGTGCCAGCATTAATTACAGGGGGCCTTTGACTGAAGCTTTCTTT.

The rearrangement uses TRBV19 and TRBJ2-5; D is possibly TRBD2 (6 bases). V was pared by 5 bases and J by 4 bases, with 14 bases between. The CDR3 consists of 14 residues. Germline V gene sequence: CDR1 LNHDA, CDR2 SQIVND (reference sequence). CDR3 region: CASSHPTRRETQYF. CDR3 bases: TGTGCCAGTAGTCATCCGACTAGACGAGAGACCCAGTACTTC.

The rearrangement uses TRBV2 and TRBJ2-2; D is perhaps TRBD2 (5 bases). CDR1 and CDR2 (germline): SNHLY, FYNNEI. Trimming pared 1 base from V and 5 bases from J, leaving 8 bases between. CDR3 size: 14 residues. The chain's CDR3 is CASSEVRGTGELFF. DNA for the CDR3: TGTGCCAGCAGTGAAGTACGGGGTACCGGGGAGCTGTTTTTT.

V gene TRBV28 combines with J gene TRBJ2-5; possibly TRBD2 for D (6 bases). The CDR3 has 16 residues. Trimming removed 5 bases from V and 2 bases from J, with 18 bases in between. Germline assignment: CDR1 MDHEN and CDR2 SYDVKM. CDR3 residues: CASSQWIAENQETQYF. The CDR3 DNA follows: TGTGCCAGCAGTCAGTGGATAGCGGAGAATCAAGAGACCCAGTACTTC.

The CDR3 reads CASSSNRVNTEAFF. The CDR3 nucleotides are TGTGCCAGTAGTAGTAACAGGGTGAACACTGAAGCTTTCTTT. The rearrangement uses TRBV19 and TRBJ1-1, with D possibly matching TRBD1 (6 bases). V was shortened by 4 bases and J by 0 bases, with 9 bases between the two germline ends. The CDR3 covers 14 residues. Germline CDR1 is LNHDA and CDR2 is SQIVND (reference sequence).

The rearrangement links TRBV6-4 to TRBJ1-4, with 11 bases fitting TRBD1. The CDR3 consists of 14 residues. The germline V gene has CDR1 MRHNA and CDR2 SNTAGT. V shed 5 bases, J shed 7 bases, and the junction held 3 bases outside the gene matches. CDR3 residues: CASSTDRGREKLFF. In DNA, the CDR3 is TGTGCCAGCAGTACGGACAGGGGGCGTGAAAAACTGTTTTTT.

The chain has TRBV28 and TRBJ2-7; the match to TRBD2 covers 7 bases. Germline V CDR1 and CDR2: MDHEN, SYDVKM. CDR3 length: 14 residues. V lost 6 bases and J lost 3; bases outside the gene matches: 8. CDR3 loop: CASRRLATLYEQYF. The CDR3 DNA reads as TGTGCCAGCAGGCGACTAGCTACTCTCTACGAGCAGTACTTC. Combining the CDR3 with reference TRBV28 and TRBJ2-7 gives the whole variable domain DVKVTQSSRYLVKRTGEKVFLECVQDMDHENMFWYRQDPGLGLRLIYFSYDVKMKEKGDIPEGYSVSREKKERFSLILESASTNQTSMYLCASRRLATLYEQYFGPGTRLTVT.

The chain has TRBV4-1 and TRBJ1-4; a possible D gene is TRBD1 (5 bases). Trimming left V 1 base short and J 2 bases short, with 14 bases between. This CDR3 region has 17 residues. Germline CDR1 reads MGHRA; CDR2 reads YSYEKL. This CDR3 reads CASSQAPRVRTNEKLFF. The CDR3 DNA reads TGCGCCAGCAGCCAAGCCCCCAGGGTTAGGACTAATGAAAAACTGTTTTTT.

J is TRBJ2-3 and V is TRBV6-5; D is uncertain. The CDR3 is made up of 12 amino acids. Between the trimmed V and J ends, which lost 4 bases and 0 bases, there was a span of 2 bases. CDR1 and CDR2 (germline): MNHEY, SVGAGI. CDR3 nucleotide sequence: TGTGCCAGCAGTTCGAGCACAGATACGCAGTATTTT. Protein: CASSSSTDTQYF.

The chain has TRBV5-1 and TRBJ2-3, with 8 positions matching TRBD2. CDR3 length: 16 amino acids. With V trimmed by 5 bases and J by 4 bases, 12 bases remained unmatched. Germline CDR1 and CDR2: SGHRS and YFSETQ. CDR3 DNA sequence: TGCGCCAGCAGAGACTCCGGGACTAGAGGCGCAGATACGCAGTATTTT. It specifies CASRDSGTRGADTQYF.

The V and J genes are TRBV5-1 and TRBJ1-2, with D maybe TRBD1 (5 bases). CDR1 SGHRS and CDR2 YFSETQ come from the germline V gene. V was clipped by 0 bases and J by 6 bases, with 9 bases between them. CDR3 size: 13 residues. The DNA of the CDR3 is TGCGCCAGCAGCTTGGAAGGGGTGGATGGCTACACCTTC. This gives the protein CASSLEGVDGYTF.

This chain joins TRBV7-9 and TRBJ2-7; maybe TRBD2 (7 bases). The germline gives CDR1 SEHNR, CDR2 FQNEAQ (reference sequence). This CDR3 contains 17 residues. Trimming removed 5 bases from V and 8 bases from J, with 28 bases in between. The CDR3 protein is CASSPTEGVGRGAQQYF. The CDR3 nucleotides read TGTGCCAGCAGCCCCACAGAAGGGGTGGGTCGGGGGGCACAGCAGTACTTC.